This TCR beta chain was sequenced during a study of T cell repertoires in cytomegalovirus infection. In TCRdb, the reads were re-called with MiXCR into one record per CDR3 protein. The sample has roughly 920,000 distinct CDR3 sequences; about 33% are singletons. Trimming pared 6 bases from V and 4 bases from J, leaving 9 bases between. Germline loops: CDR1 LNHDA, CDR2 SQIVND (reference sequence). This CDR3 is 12 amino acids long. About this clonotype: Antigen: not known.

The receptor was isolated from a human donor in good health (CMV status not recorded). Some clones in this sample may be carry-over from other donors' samples. The rearrangement joins TRBV19 to TRBJ1-2; tentatively, D is TRBD1 (6 bases). Sequenced material: cultured CD8+ T cells from PBMCs, taken from culture after CMV antigen stimulation. The CDR3 sequence: CASRGGLYGYTF. The CDR3 nucleotides read TGTGCCAGTAGAGGGGGTCTCTATGGCTACACCTTC.